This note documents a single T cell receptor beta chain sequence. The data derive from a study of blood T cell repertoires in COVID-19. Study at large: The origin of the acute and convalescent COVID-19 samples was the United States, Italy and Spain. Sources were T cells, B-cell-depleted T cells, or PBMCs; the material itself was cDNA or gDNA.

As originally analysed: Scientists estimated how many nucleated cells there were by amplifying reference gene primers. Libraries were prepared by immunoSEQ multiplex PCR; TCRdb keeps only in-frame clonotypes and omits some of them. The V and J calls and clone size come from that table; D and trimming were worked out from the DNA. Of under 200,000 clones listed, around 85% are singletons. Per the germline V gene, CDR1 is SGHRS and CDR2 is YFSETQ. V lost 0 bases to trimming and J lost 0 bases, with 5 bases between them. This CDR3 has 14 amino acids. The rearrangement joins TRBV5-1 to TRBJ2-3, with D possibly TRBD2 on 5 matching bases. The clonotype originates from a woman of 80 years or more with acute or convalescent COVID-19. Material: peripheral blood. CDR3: CASSLGGSTDTQYF. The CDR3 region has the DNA TGCGCCAGCAGCTTGGGAGGGAGCACAGATACGCAGTATTTT.